These T cell receptor beta chains were read from a single sample in a study of blood T cell repertoires in COVID-19. The table came from immunoSEQ multiplex PCR; TCRdb's copy has only in-frame clones and leaves some out. Here the sample spans about 330,000 clones, about 90% being singletons. Material for sequencing was PBMCs or T cells enriched from blood (not recorded which). Every receptor here comes from a woman aged 25 to 45 who had recovered from COVID-19. The CDR3 runs from the conserved cysteine through the conserved F or W. D genes are given only for firm matches. Expanded clones get a size class; other rows say once, few or many, or leave the size out.

TRBD1,TRBV25-1,TRBJ2-7,NA,TGTGCCAGCAGTGAGCCTAGGGACAGGGGCTACGAGCAGTACTTC,CASSEPRDRGYEQYF
TRBD2,TRBV3-1/TRBV3-2,TRBJ2-5,few,TGTGCCAGCAGCCAGGGACTAGCGGGGGTGGAGACCCAGTACTTC,CASSQGLAGVETQYF
NA,TRBV4-1,TRBJ1-6,NA,TGCGCCAGCAGCCAAGATACCGGGGAGAATCATAATTCACCCCTCCACTTT,CASSQDTGENHNSPLHF
TRBD1,TRBV7-9,TRBJ2-1,NA,TGTGCCAGCAGCTTCAGCTCAGACAGGGACAATGAGCAGTTCTTC,CASSFSSDRDNEQFF
NA,TRBV5-1,TRBJ1-2,NA,TGCGCCAGTCGACATCCCATCTATGGCTACACCTTC,CASRHPIYGYTF
NA,TRBV7-9,TRBJ2-7,NA,TGTGCCAGCAGCCCAGATGTCAGGGTGGGTGAGCAGTACTTC,CASSPDVRVGEQYF
NA,TRBV27,TRBJ2-1,NA,TGTGCCAGCAGTTGGCTCGATGAGCAGTTCTTC,CASSWLDEQFF
NA,TRBV6-5,TRBJ2-7,NA,TGTGCCAGCAGTTACGACAGTATCAACGAGCAGTACTTC,CASSYDSINEQYF
NA,TRBV10-2,TRBJ2-5,NA,TGCGCCAGCAGTGAGCGAAGAGGGGGTGGTCAGACCCAGTACTTC,CASSERRGGGQTQYF
TRBD1,TRBV6-5,TRBJ2-7,NA,TGTGCCAGCAGTTACGAGGGACAGGACTACGAGCAGTACTTC,CASSYEGQDYEQYF
TRBD1,TRBV29-1,TRBJ1-1,once,TGCAGCGCTGTGGACAGGTTTAAAAACACTGAAGCTTTCTTT,CSAVDRFKNTEAFF
NA,TRBV7-9,TRBJ2-1,NA,TGTGCCAGCAGCTTAGTTTCTTCGCAGGGATCGGATGAGCAGTTCTTC,CASSLVSSQGSDEQFF
TRBD1,TRBV5-1,TRBJ2-1,once,TGCGCCAGCAGCTTGGTGAGACAGGGGGCGTATGAGCAGTTCTTC,CASSLVRQGAYEQFF
NA,TRBV5-1,TRBJ2-5,NA,TGCGCCAGCACCAATCGGGACCCTCGGGAGGAGACCCAGTACTTC,CASTNRDPREETQYF
TRBD1,TRBV28,TRBJ1-5,NA,TGTGCCAGCACCACGACAGGGCCGAACTATAGCAATCAGCCCCAGCATTTT,CASTTTGPNYSNQPQHF
NA,TRBV7-6,TRBJ2-7,NA,TGTGCCAGCAGCTTAATCGATGACAGATCCTACGAGCAGTACTTC,CASSLIDDRSYEQYF
TRBD1,TRBV6-5,TRBJ1-4,NA,TGTGCCAGCAGTTACACCCGGACAGGGAGTGAAAAACTGTTTTTT,CASSYTRTGSEKLFF
TRBD1,TRBV5-6,TRBJ1-2,few,TGTGCCAGCAGCTCAAGGACAGGGAACTATGGCTACACCTTC,CASSSRTGNYGYTF
TRBD1,TRBV3-1/TRBV3-2,TRBJ1-1,NA,TGTGCCAGCAGCCCCCAGGGACAGGGGGCTTTTTCTGAAGCTTTCTTT,CASSPQGQGAFSEAFF
TRBD1,TRBV29-1,TRBJ1-1,NA,TGCAGCTCGCGGACAGGGAGGACTGAAGCTTTCTTT,CSSRTGRTEAFF
TRBD1,TRBV7-9,TRBJ1-2,NA,TGTGCCAGCAGCTTAGAAGGGTCGGGACAGTCAGCTAACTATGGCTACACCTTC,CASSLEGSGQSANYGYTF
NA,TRBV19,TRBJ1-2,NA,TGTGCCAGTAGTCCTGAGGGTCCTTATGGCTACACCTTC,CASSPEGPYGYTF
NA,TRBV28,TRBJ2-7,NA,TGTGCCAGCACTCACTTGACCAGGTCCTACGAGCAGTACTTC,CASTHLTRSYEQYF
NA,TRBV28,TRBJ1-2,once,TGTGCCAGCAGTTTGCGGTATGGCTACACCTTC,CASSLRYGYTF
TRBD2,TRBV11-2,TRBJ2-1,NA,TGTGCCAGCAGCCCCCGCGGGACTAGCGGGAATGAGCAGTTCTTC,CASSPRGTSGNEQFF
TRBD1,TRBV12-3/TRBV12-4,TRBJ1-1,once,TGTGCCAGCAGGGGGACAGGCGCTGAAGCTTTCTTT,CASRGTGAEAFF
NA,TRBV5-4,TRBJ2-7,NA,TGTGCCAGCAGCGTGCTATCGTCCTACGAGCAGTACTTC,CASSVLSSYEQYF
TRBD1,TRBV5-6,TRBJ1-2,NA,TGTGCCAGCAGCTTGGGCAGGAGGACAGGGGGGAGTTATGGCTACACCTTC,CASSLGRRTGGSYGYTF
TRBD1,TRBV15,TRBJ1-2,NA,TGTGCCACCAGCAGGAGGGACAGCTGGGATGGCTACACCTTC,CATSRRDSWDGYTF